The sample holds one count of the clone carrying this TCR beta chain. Antigen specificity is unknown. Repertoires were generated with immunoSEQ multiplex PCR, while TCRdb's copy carries only in-frame clones and drops some. The table has 2 million to 3 million clones, approximately 94% seen once; the top ten hold 0.36%. This entry belongs to a study of shared clonotypes between healthy human individuals. Whole-study results and caveats: It was observed that around 5% of naive CD4 clonotypes were shared across four donors. Naive subsets generally had larger estimated richness than memory subsets.

Germline CDR1 SGHAT, CDR2 FQNNGV. The CDR3 extends over 13 amino acids. The junction had 5 bases not matched to a gene; V was cut back by 5 bases and J by 7 bases. The specimen sequenced was naive CD4+ T cells from PBMCs. Subset in this sample: CD45RA+ positively selected. The receptor comes from a young man in good health. Some clones in this sample may be carry-over from other donors' samples. The chain has TRBV11-2 and TRBJ2-1, with TRBD1 matching over 7 bases. CDR3 nucleotides: TGTGCCAGCAGCCCCCCGGGACAGAATGAGCAGTTCTTC. It translates to CASSPPGQNEQFF.